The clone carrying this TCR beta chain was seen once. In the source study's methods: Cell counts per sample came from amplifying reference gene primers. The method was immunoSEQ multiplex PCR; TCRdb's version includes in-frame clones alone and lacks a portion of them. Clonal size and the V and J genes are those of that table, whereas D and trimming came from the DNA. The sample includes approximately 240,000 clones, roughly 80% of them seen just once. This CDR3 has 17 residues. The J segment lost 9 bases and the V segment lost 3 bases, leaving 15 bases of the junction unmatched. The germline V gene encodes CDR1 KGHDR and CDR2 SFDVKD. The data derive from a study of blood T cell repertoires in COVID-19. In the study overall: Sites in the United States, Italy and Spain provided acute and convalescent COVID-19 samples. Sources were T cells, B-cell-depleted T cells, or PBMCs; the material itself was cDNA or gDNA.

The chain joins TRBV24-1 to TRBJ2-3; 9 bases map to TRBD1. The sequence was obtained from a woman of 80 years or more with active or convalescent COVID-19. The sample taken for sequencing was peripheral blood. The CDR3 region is CATSDTTQGAAGVTQYF. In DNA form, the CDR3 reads TGTGCCACCAGTGATACAACACAGGGGGCCGCGGGGGTCACGCAGTATTTT.